The subject of this entry is one T cell receptor (beta chain). Which antigen it targets is not known. Base-call qualities are not available, and no considerably larger clone is one nucleotide away. The cohort was made up of 500 to 850 healthy bone marrow donors. At the time of sampling, every cohort member was nominally healthy, though immune exposures that went unrecorded were likely present. The donor was CMV seronegative and was included in the group of under 450 seronegative cohort members. Every donor gave a peripheral blood sample, and the peripheral blood mononuclear cells from that sample were used for TCR beta sequencing. Genomic DNA was extracted from the blood cell samples with the Qiagen DNeasy Blood Extraction Kit. The method behind the library was the immunoSEQ multiplex PCR assay. For the multiplex PCR, a mixture combining 60 forward primers for TCR Vbeta segments and 13 reverse primers for TCR Jbeta segments was used. A multiplex PCR assay on genomic DNA amplified the CDR3 region of rearranged TCR beta genes. Amplified TCR beta libraries were sequenced as 87-base-pair reads on the Illumina HiSeq System. The study's own analysis went as follows. In a later analysis, 70 million to 95 million unique TCR beta chains were counted across the approximately 620 repertoires, and approximately 11 million of these chains were shared by at least two donors. To remove PCR and sequencing errors, raw reads were error-corrected and collapsed into unique sequences using a nearest-neighbor algorithm that merged closely related sequences. To assign V, D and J gene segments, CDR3 sequences were aligned to IMGT reference sequences. For a sequence to be retained, a match of at least six nucleotides to both a V gene segment and a J gene segment was required. A rearrangement was called productive if the CDR3 had no stop codons and remained in frame with V and J, and every other rearrangement was called non-productive. Following IMGT convention, CDR3 was defined as the stretch from the second conserved V-encoded cysteine to the conserved J-encoded phenylalanine. Sequences without an unambiguous match to a single V gene segment were excluded from the earlier analysis of almost 600 of the donors. An earlier analysis of 500 to 700 of the donors classified V segments as functional when productive rearrangements were above 56.7% and as segregating when the standard deviation between donors was above 5%. To diagnose cytomegalovirus status from the catalog of TCR beta chain sequences, a statistical classification framework was built. In a later analysis, TCR nucleotide sequences were compared against IMGT/GENE-DB human TR gene sequences so that V and J genes could be assigned. A later analysis assigned CDR3 sequences and most-parsimonious VDJ recombination scenarios with the TCRdist pipeline. In a later analysis, every TCR beta chain was defined by the combination of its CDR3 amino acid sequence and its V-gene family, and reads without a unique V-gene family were dropped. To address suspected cross-contamination and a sequencing artifact, a later analysis removed around 590 highly shared, low-generation-probability nucleotide sequences. A later analysis calculated a clonal expansion index for each public chain from normalized within-repertoire ranks of inferred template counts. Generation probabilities in a later analysis came from a VDJ recombination model fitted to out-of-frame rearrangements, and those results were checked against IGoR. Hypergeometric tests were used in a later analysis to score TCR-TCR, TCR-HLA and TCR-CMV co-occurrence, with a repertoire-size bias correction applied to the TCR pairs. False discovery rates were estimated in a later analysis by permuting HLA or CMV assignments 20 times. In a later analysis, co-occurring TCRs were grouped using DBSCAN, with TCRdist sequence similarity added in when clustering inside HLA-allele-positive subsets. Co-occurrence clustering excluded repertoires with fewer than 30,000 or more than 120,000 public chains, plus five with anomalous nucleotide sharing. TCRdb re-hosts the immuneACCESS table, in-frame sequences only. Its copies lack some clones; in the studies checked, an unresolved V gene accounts for under half of them, and the cause for the rest is not known. That table gives V, J and clone size, and the DNA gave D and trimming. Recorded for this sample are under 130,000 clones; approximately 72% of them occurred a single time. The ten largest clones capture about 1.9% of the sample.

The data were obtained in a study of cytomegalovirus exposure and HLA in healthy donors (dated by TCRdb to 2017 to 2019). About the investigation overall: In an earlier analysis of roughly 590 of the donors, around 290 Gb of sequence data and 90 million to 130 million unique TCR beta sequences from 180 million or so T cells were reported. Roughly five DR-DQ haplotypes were treated as single units for association and clustering because of strong linkage in the cohort. Of the roughly 400 genotyped donors, less than 90% were placed in the genetic ancestry cluster associated with self-reported Caucasian donors. Both class I and class II loci were covered by HLA typing, at four-digit resolution. A later genetic analysis took genome-wide SNP genotypes for 398 of the 666 donors and used that subset as a discovery cohort. Typing coverage differed by locus: A, B, C, DRB1 and DQB1 were typed in about 629-640 donors, DQA1 in about 500, DPA1 in approximately 610, and DPB1 in 400 to 490. Besides the first cohort of hundreds of subjects, a separate validation cohort made up of roughly 120 different subjects was used. Donor age, sex, ethnicity and CMV serostatus were collected together with the repertoire data. To study patterns of TCR occurrence, a later analysis re-analyzed previously published TCR beta repertoires from just over 650 donors and added high-resolution HLA genotyping. Every discovery cohort repertoire had been produced on one sequencing platform. High-throughput TCR immunosequencing, statistical association of individual TCRs with disease status, and machine learning were combined to predict cytomegalovirus infection status. An earlier analysis of 587 of the donors used high-throughput TCR beta sequencing to judge whether each TCR beta V gene segment behaved as functional or pseudogenic. The study was designed to test whether signatures of past pathogen exposure could be identified by cataloging public T cell receptors. The later analysis used no new phenotypic data to find candidate immune exposures, relying instead on TCR beta sequences and their occurrence across donors. Among some 410 genotyped donors of the cohort, an average of approximately 240,000 unique TCR beta nucleotide sequences were sequenced per donor, around 20% of them non-productive. Roughly 300 gigabases of sequencing data and around 87 million unique TCR sequences were included in an early release covering 500 to 750 HLA-typed donors. The study profiled the T cell repertoires of 550 to 700 subjects by immunosequencing and related them to cytomegalovirus serostatus.

Broad study findings and their caveats: The cohort was sequenced for TCR beta chains only, and without alpha or paired-chain data the features that could be detected were limited. In an earlier analysis of some 540 of the donors, most TCR beta V segments appeared in productive rearrangements about 87% or about 30% of the time, broadly matching IMGT annotations. According to a later analysis, TCR association rates differed among HLA loci, with DRB1 alleles showing the most associated TCRs and HLA-C alleles showing the fewest. In a later analysis, some 17,000 TCR beta sequences were associated with specific HLA alleles at a false discovery rate of 0.05. Sequencing depth was assumed to be roughly uniform across donors in the presence/absence analyses, though that assumption may not hold. A further reported finding was that TCR beta sequences accurately predicted the HLA-A and HLA-B alleles for most subjects in the first cohort. HLA typing was unavailable for some donors at each locus, so association tests used only the typed subset. Compared with equally common non-associated chains, HLA-associated TCR beta chains in a later analysis were more clonally expanded and had lower generation probabilities. V-gene and J-gene trimming of TCR beta chains was associated with a missense DCLRE1C variant in a later genetic analysis, and the association was replicated in an independent cohort. The authors suggested that the approach could potentially be generalized to other disease states and immunological phenotypes. While some public TCRs were present in many individuals, most TCR sequences turned up only very rarely across donors. The classifier was reported to diagnose cytomegalovirus status with high specificity and sensitivity in both the original and validation cohorts. The study listed approximately 160 TCR beta chains as associated with cytomegalovirus. Compared with the roughly 720-donor mean, donors in an Asian-associated ancestry cluster had fewer N-insertions in productive TCRs, according to a later genetic analysis. Three of the identified cytomegalovirus-associated TCR beta chains were confirmed in vitro to be specific for cytomegalovirus antigens. CMV serostatus was the only immune exposure information available for the cohort. Because the 87-base-pair reads could not distinguish some IMGT-functional V segments, including TRBV6-2 and TRBV6-3, those segments were excluded. When HLA alleles, especially DR and DQ, strongly co-occurred, attributing TCR associations to individual alleles was difficult. Several of the top co-occurrence clusters appeared to be linked to parvovirus B19, influenza, CMV and Epstein-Barr virus, according to a later analysis. Linkage disequilibrium might explain the correlated functional status among segregating V segments, but an unknown experimental factor could not be excluded. A group of highly shared sequence variants was considered likely to be a technical artifact of the sequencing pipeline. In a later analysis, most CMV-associated TCR beta chains were found to appear HLA-restricted, with HLA associations seemingly driven largely by CMV exposure. Because counts were too low, about 18 rarely observed V segments, including chromosome 9 orphons, were excluded from the earlier analysis of a few hundred of the donors.

The junction carries 13 bases between V and J, which are trimmed by 6 bases and 2 bases respectively. The cysteine opens and the phenylalanine closes a CDR3 of 15 amino acids. CDR3 DNA only is kept here, 45 bases in frame from base 1. Sequences ENHRY (CDR1) and SYGVKD (CDR2) are obtained from the germline V gene. Material for sequencing was PBMCs. Recombination connected TRBV10-3 to TRBJ2-2; the best D guess is TRBD1, with 6 bases matching. The source is a man aged 25-40 years in good health and CMV-seronegative. The DNA sequence is given as TGTGCCATCAGCAGTGGACAGCACAACACCGGGGAGCTGTTTTTT. This translates into CAISSGQHNTGELFF.